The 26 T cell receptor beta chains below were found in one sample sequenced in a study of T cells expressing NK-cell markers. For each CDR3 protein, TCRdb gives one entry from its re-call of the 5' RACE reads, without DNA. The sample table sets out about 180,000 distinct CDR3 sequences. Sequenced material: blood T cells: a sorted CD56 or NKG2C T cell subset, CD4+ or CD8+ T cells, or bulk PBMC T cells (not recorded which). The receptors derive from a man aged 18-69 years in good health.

The CDR3 sequence is CATELRSQYNEQFF. The rearrangement uses TRBV15 and TRBJ2-1. Germline CDR1 is LNHNV and CDR2 is YYDKDF (reference sequence). This CDR3 is built from 14 residues.

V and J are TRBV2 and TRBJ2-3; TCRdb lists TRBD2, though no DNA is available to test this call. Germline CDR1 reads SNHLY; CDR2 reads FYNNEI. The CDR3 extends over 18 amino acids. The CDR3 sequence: CASSALFLLAGVEDTQYF. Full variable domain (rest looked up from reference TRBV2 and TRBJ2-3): EPEVTQTPSHQVTQMGQEVILRCVPISNHLYFYWYRQILGQKVEFLVSFYNNEISEKSEIFDDQFSVERPDGSNFTLKIRSTKLEDSAMYFCASSALFLLAGVEDTQYFGPGTRLTVL.

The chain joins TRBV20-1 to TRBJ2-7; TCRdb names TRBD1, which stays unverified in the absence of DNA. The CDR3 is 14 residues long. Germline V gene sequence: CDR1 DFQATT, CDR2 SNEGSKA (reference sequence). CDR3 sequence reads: CSARIEGVPYEQYF.

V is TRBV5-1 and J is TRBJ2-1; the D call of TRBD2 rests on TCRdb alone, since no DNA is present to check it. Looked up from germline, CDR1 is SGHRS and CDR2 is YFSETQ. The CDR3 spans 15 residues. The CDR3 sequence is CASSRTSGGYNEQFF.

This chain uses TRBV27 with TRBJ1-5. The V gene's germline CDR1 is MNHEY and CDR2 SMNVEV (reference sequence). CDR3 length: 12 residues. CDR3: CASSARSQPQHF.

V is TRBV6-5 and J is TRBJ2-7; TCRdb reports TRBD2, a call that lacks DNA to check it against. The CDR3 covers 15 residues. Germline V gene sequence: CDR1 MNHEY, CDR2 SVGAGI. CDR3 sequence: CASSYSGSGAYEQYF.

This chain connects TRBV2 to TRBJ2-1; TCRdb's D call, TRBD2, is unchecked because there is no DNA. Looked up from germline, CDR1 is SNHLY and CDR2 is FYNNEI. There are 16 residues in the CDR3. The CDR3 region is CASSYTSPSSYNEQFF. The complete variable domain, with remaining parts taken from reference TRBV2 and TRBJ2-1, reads EPEVTQTPSHQVTQMGQEVILRCVPISNHLYFYWYRQILGQKVEFLVSFYNNEISEKSEIFDDQFSVERPDGSNFTLKIRSTKLEDSAMYFCASSYTSPSSYNEQFFGPGTRLTVL.

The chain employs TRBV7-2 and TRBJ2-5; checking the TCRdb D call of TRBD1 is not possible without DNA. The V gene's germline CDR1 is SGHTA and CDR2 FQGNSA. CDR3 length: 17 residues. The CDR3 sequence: CASSSPVGQGEQETQYF.

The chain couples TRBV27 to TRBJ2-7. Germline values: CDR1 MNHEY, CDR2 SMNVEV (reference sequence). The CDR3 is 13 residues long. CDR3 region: CASSSTLWSEQYF.

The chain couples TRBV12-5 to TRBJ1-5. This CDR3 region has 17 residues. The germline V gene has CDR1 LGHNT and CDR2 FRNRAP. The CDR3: CASGSHNRQERNQPQHF.

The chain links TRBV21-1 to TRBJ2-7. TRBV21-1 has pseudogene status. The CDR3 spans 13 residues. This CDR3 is CASSRVSYYEQYF.

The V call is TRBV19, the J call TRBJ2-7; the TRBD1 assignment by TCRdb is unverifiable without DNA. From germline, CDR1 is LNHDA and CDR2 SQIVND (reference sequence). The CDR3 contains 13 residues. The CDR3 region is CATTGTGVHEQYF.

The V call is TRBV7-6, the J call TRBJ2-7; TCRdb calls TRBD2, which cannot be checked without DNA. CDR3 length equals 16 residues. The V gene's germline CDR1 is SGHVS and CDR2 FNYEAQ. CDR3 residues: CASSEEVRGASYEQYF.

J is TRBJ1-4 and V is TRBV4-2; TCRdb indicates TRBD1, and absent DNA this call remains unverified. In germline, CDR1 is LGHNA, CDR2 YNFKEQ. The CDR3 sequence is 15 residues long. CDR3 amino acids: CASSQTGTGSEKLFF.

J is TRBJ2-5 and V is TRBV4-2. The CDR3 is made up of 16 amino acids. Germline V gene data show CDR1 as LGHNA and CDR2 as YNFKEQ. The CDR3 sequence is CASSQEHFGQEETQYF.

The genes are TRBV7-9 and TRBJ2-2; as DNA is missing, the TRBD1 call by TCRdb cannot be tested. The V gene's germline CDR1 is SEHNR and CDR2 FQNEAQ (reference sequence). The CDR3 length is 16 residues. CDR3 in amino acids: CASSSTSGQGTGELFF. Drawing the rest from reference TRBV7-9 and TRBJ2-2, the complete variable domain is DTGVSQNPRHKITKRGQNVTFRCDPISEHNRLYWYRQTLGQGPEFLTYFQNEAQLEKSRLLSDRFSAERPKGSFSTLEIQRTEQGDSAMYLCASSSTSGQGTGELFFGEGSRLTVL.

CDR3 sequence: CASSLSRNYGYTF. The chain carries TRBV28 and TRBJ1-2. This CDR3 is 13 amino acids long. Germline V gives CDR1 MDHEN, CDR2 SYDVKM.

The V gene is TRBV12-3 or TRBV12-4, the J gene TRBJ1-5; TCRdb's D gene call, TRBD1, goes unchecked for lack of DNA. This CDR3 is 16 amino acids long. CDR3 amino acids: CASSYGTGGSNQPQHF.

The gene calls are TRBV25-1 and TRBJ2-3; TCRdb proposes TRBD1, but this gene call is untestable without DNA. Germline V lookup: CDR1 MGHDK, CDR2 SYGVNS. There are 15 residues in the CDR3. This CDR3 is CASSPETGATDTQYF. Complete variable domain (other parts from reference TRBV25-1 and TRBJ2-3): EADIYQTPRYLVIGTGKKITLECSQTMGHDKMYWYQQDPGMELHLIHYSYGVNSTEKGDLSSESTVSRIRTEHFPLTLESARPSHTSQYLCASSPETGATDTQYFGPGTRLTVL.

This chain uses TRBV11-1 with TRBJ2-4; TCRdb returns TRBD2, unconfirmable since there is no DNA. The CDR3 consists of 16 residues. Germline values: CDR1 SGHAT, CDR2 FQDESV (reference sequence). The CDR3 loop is CASSLVAGRAKNIQYF.

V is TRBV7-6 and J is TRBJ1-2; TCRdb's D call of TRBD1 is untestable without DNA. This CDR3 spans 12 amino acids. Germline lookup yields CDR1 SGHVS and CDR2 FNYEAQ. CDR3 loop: CASSYPGGGYTF.

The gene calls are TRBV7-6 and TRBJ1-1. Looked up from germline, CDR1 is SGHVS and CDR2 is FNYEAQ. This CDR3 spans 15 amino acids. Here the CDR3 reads CASSLSAGVNTEAFF.

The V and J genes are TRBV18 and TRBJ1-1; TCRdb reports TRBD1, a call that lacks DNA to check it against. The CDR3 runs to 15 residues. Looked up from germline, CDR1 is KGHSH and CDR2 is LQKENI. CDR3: CASSPWDRLNTEAFF.

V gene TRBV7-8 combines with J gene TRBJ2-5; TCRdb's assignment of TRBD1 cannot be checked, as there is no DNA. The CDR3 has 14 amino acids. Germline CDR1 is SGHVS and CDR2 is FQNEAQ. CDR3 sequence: CASSGGQGGETQYF.

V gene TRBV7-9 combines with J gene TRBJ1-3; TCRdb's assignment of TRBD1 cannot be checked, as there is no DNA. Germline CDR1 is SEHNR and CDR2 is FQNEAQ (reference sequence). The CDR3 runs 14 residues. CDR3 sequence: CASSFQGPGNTIYF.

The CDR3 loop reads CASGSGRTGGNYGYTF. The chain links TRBV5-6 to TRBJ1-2; the TCRdb D gene call, TRBD1, has no DNA to confirm it. This CDR3 has 16 amino acids. Germline V gene data show CDR1 as SGHDT and CDR2 as YYEEEE. Filled out from reference TRBV5-6 and TRBJ1-2, the complete variable domain reads DAGVTQSPTHLIKTRGQQVTLRCSPKSGHDTVSWYQQALGQGPQFIFQYYEEEERQRGNFPDRFSGHQFPNYSSELNVNALLLGDSALYLCASGSGRTGGNYGYTFGSGTRLTVV.